The subject of this entry is one T cell receptor beta chain. What it recognizes is unknown. TCRdb's table, derived via immunoSEQ multiplex PCR, lists solely in-frame clones and lacks some. This table holds 280,000 or so clones, around 89% found once. These data originate in a study of cytomegalovirus exposure and HLA in healthy donors. Study results and limitations: Reports credit the classifier with highly specific, highly sensitive diagnosis of cytomegalovirus status.

The V gene's germline CDR1 is SGHAT and CDR2 FQNNGV. CDR3 length: 14 amino acids. Losses at the gene ends were 1 base for V and 7 bases for J; bases not matched to a gene: 5. The receptor's source is a woman under 30 in good health and CMV-seronegative. The rearrangement uses TRBV11-2 and TRBJ2-7; 9 bases fit TRBD2. Sequenced sample: PBMCs. CDR3 sequence (DNA): TGTGCCAGCAGCTTAGGGAGGCTAGCGGGGGAGCAGTACTTC. Amino acids: CASSLGRLAGEQYF.